This T cell receptor beta chain was sequenced for a study of patients and donors after allogeneic stem cell transplantation. TCRdb processed the RT-PCR reads anew with MiXCR; each CDR3 protein has one entry. The table has approximately 210,000 distinct CDR3 sequences, approximately 41% seen once. The CDR3 sequence is 17 residues long. The V call is TRBV21-1, the J call TRBJ2-1; TRBD1 reflects the table's D call only, with no check against the DNA. TRBV21-1 is annotated as a pseudogene. The sample consisted of blood, either unsorted or a sorted T cell fraction (not recorded which). The receptor was derived from a human donor who was either an allogeneic HSCT recipient or a stem cell or donor lymphocyte infusion donor (not recorded which). It is not recorded whose cells these are; they may come from a transplant donor. The chain's CDR3 is CASSKGLGDRDYNEQFF. In nucleotides, the CDR3 is TGTGCCAGCAGCAAAGGGTTAGGGGACAGGGACTACAATGAGCAGTTCTTC.